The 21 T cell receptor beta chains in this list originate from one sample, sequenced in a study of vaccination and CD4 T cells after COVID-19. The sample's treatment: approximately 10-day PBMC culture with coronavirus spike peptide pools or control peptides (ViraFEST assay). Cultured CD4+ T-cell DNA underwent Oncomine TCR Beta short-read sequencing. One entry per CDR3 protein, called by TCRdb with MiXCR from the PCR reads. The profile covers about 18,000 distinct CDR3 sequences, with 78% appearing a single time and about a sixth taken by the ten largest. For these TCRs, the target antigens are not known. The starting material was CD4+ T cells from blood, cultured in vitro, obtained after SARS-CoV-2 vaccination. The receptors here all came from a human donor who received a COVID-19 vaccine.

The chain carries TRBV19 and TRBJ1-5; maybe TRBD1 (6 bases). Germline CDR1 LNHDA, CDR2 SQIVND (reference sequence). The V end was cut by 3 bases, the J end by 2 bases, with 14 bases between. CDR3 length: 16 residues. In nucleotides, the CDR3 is TGTGCCAGTAGTATCCAACAGGGATTCGGCAATCAGCCCCAGCATTTT. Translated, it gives CASSIQQGFGNQPQHF.

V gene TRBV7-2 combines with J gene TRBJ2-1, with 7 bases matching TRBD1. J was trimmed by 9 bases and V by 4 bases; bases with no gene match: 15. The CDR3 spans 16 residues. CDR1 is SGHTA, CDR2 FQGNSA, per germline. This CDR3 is CASSSNRQGGYGEQFF. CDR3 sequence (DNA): TGTGCCAGCAGCTCAAACCGACAGGGTGGGTATGGTGAGCAGTTCTTC.

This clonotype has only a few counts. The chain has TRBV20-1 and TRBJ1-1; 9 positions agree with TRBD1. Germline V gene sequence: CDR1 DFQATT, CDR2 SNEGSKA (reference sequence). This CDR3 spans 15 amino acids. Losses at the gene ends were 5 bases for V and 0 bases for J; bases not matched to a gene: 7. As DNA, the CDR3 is TGCAGTGCTTTACACAGGGGGCGCATGAACACTGAAGCTTTCTTT. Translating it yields CSALHRGRMNTEAFF.

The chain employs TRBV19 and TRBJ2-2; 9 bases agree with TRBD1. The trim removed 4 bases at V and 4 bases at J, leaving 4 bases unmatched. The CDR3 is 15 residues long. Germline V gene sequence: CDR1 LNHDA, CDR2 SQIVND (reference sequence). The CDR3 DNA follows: TGTGCCAGTAGTAAACAGGGGGCGGGCACCGGGGAGCTGTTTTTT. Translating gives CASSKQGAGTGELFF.

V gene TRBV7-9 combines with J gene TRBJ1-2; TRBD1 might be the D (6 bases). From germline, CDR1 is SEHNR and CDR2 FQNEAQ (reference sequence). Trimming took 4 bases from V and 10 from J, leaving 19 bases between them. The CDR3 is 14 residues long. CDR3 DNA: TGTGCCAGCAGCTCAAGCGGGGTCAGGGGCTCCTACACCTTC. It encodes CASSSSGVRGSYTF. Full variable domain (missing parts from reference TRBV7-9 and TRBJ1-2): DTGVSQNPRHKITKRGQNVTFRCDPISEHNRLYWYRQTLGQGPEFLTYFQNEAQLEKSRLLSDRFSAERPKGSFSTLEIQRTEQGDSAMYLCASSSSGVRGSYTFGSGTRLTVV.

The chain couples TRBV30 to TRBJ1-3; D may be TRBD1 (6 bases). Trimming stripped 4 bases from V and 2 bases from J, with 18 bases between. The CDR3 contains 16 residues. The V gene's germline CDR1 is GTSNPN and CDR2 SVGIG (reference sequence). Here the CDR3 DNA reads TGTGCCTGGAATGCCAGGGGCGCATCCACTGGAAACACCATATATTTT. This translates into CAWNARGASTGNTIYF.

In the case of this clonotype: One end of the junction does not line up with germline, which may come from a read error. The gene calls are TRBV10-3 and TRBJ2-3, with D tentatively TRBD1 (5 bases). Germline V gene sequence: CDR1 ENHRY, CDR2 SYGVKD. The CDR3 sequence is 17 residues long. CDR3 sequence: CASSYSAQGQVWDTQYF. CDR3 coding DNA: TGTGCCAGCAGTTACTCCGCCCAGGGCCAAGTTTGGGATACGCAGTATTTT.

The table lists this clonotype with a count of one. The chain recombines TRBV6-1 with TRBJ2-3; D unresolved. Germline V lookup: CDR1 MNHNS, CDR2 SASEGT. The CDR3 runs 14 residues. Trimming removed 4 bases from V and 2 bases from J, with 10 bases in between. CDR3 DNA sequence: TGTGCCAGCAGTGTGCCAGTGATCACAGATACGCAGTATTTT. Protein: CASSVPVITDTQYF.

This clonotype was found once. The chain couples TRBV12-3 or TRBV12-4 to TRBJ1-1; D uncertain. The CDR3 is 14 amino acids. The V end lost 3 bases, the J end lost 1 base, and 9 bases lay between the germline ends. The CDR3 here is CASSFQAGNTEAFF. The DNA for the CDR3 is TGTGCCAGCAGTTTTCAGGCAGGGAACACTGAAGCTTTCTTT.

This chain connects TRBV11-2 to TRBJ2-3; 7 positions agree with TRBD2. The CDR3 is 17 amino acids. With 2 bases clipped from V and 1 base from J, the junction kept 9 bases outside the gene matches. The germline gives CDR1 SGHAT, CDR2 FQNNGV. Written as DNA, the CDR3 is TGTGCCAGCAGCTTATTTTTAGGTCTAGCGGGCACAGATACGCAGTATTTT. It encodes CASSLFLGLAGTDTQYF. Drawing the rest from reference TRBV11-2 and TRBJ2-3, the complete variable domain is EAGVAQSPRYKIIEKRQSVAFWCNPISGHATLYWYQQILGQGPKLLIQFQNNGVVDDSQLPKDRFSAERLKGVDSTLKIQPAKLEDSAVYLCASSLFLGLAGTDTQYFGPGTRLTVL.

The chain's CDR3 is CATSRGLRDTRVTGNTIYF. CDR3 coding DNA: TGTGCCACCAGCAGAGGCCTCCGGGACACGAGGGTAACTGGAAACACCATATATTTT. The rearrangement links TRBV15 to TRBJ1-3; TRBD1 might be the D (6 bases). The CDR3 runs 19 residues. Deletions cut 1 base from V and 2 bases from J, with 21 bases between. Germline-derived CDR1 and CDR2 are LNHNV and YYDKDF (reference sequence).

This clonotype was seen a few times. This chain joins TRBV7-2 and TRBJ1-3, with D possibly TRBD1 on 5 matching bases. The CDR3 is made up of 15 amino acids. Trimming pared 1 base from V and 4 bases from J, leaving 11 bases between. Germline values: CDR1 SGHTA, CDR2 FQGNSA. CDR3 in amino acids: CASSLGPGGGNTIYF. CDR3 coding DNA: TGTGCCAGCAGCTTAGGGCCTGGGGGGGGAAACACCATATATTTT.

CDR3 in DNA: TGTGCCAGCAGCCTCGGGGGCGGCAATCAGCCCCAGCATTTT. As protein: CASSLGGGNQPQHF. The chain couples TRBV6-1 to TRBJ1-5; D is possibly TRBD1 (6 bases). The CDR3 spans 14 residues. V lost 6 bases and J lost 2, with 11 bases in between. CDR1 and CDR2 from the germline V gene are MNHNS and SASEGT.

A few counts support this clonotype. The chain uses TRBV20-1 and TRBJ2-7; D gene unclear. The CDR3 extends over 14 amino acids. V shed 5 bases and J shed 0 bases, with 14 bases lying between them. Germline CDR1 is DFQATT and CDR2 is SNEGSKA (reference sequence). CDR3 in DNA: TGCAGTGCTGCATCTAGAGAAAGCTCCTACGAGCAGTACTTC. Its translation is CSAASRESSYEQYF.

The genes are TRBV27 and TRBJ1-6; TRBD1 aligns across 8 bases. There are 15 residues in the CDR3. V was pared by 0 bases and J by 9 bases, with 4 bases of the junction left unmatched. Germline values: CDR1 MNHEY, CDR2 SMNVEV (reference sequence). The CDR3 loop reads CASSLSWTGTSPLHF. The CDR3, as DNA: TGTGCCAGCAGTTTATCATGGACAGGGACTTCACCCCTCCACTTT.

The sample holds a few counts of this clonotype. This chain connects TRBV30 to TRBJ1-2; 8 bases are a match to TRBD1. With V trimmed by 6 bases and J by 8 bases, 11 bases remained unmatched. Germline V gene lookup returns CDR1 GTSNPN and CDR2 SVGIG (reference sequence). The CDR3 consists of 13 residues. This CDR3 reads CACLGQAGLGYTF. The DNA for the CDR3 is TGTGCCTGCCTGGGACAGGCCGGGTTGGGCTACACCTTC. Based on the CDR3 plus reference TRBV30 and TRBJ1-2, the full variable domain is SQTIHQWPATLVQPVGSPLSLECTVEGTSNPNLYWYRQAAGRGLQLLFYSVGIGQISSEVPQNLSASRPQDRQFILSSKKLLLSDSGFYLCACLGQAGLGYTFGSGTRLTVV.

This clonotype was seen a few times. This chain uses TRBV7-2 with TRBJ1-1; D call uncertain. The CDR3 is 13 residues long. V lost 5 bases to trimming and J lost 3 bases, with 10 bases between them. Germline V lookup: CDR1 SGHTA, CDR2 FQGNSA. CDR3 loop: CASSGKIDTEAFF. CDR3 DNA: TGTGCCAGCAGCGGCAAGATAGACACTGAAGCTTTCTTT.

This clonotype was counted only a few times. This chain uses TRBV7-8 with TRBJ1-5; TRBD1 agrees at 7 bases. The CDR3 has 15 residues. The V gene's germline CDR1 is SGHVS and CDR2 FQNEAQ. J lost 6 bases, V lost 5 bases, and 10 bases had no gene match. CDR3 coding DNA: TGTGCCAGCAGCCCGCAAGGACAGGTCACTCAGCCCCAGCATTTT. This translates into CASSPQGQVTQPQHF.

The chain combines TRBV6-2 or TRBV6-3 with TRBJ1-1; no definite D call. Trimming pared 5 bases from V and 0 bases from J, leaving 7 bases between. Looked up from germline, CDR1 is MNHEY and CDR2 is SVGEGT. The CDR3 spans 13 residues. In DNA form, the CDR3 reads TGTGCCAGCAGTCGCCGGCTGAACACTGAAGCTTTCTTT. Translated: CASSRRLNTEAFF.

CDR3 coding DNA: TGTGCCAGCAGTTTTAGCGTACAGGGGGGAAATCAGCCCCAGCATTTT. Its protein is CASSFSVQGGNQPQHF. This chain joins TRBV6-5 and TRBJ1-5; TRBD1 agrees at 8 bases. The V segment lost 4 bases and the J segment 4 bases; nucleotides outside the gene matches: 9. Per the germline V gene, CDR1 is MNHEY and CDR2 is SVGAGI. This CDR3 comprises 16 residues.

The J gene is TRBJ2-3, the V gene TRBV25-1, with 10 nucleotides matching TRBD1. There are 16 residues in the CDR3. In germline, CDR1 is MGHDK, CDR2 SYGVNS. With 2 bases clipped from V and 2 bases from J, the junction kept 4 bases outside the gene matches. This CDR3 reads CASSEVGTGVTDTQYF. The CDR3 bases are TGTGCCAGCAGTGAAGTAGGGACAGGGGTCACAGATACGCAGTATTTT.